The 2 T cell receptor beta chains given below trace back to one sample, sequenced in a study of beta chain features in type 1 diabetes. Reverse transcription of all isolated RNA meant that expressed TCRB transcripts were sequenced. The table came from immunoSEQ multiplex PCR; TCRdb's copy has only in-frame clones and leaves some out. The sample has about 150,000 clones, roughly 9% seen once; the top ten hold over 2%. Sequencing used central memory CD4+ T cells from blood. Source of these receptors: a woman aged 18-35 years in good health.

The chain employs TRBV30 and TRBJ2-1, with 14 bases fitting TRBD2. Germline V gene data show CDR1 as GTSNPN and CDR2 as SVGIG (reference sequence). This CDR3 comprises 14 residues. The V gene end was trimmed by 3 bases and the J gene end by 9 bases; junction bases not matched to a gene: 4. The CDR3 DNA is TGTGCCTGGAGAGCGGGACTAGCGGGGGTTGAGCAGTTCTTC. This translates into CAWRAGLAGVEQFF.

This clone was counted only a few times. The CDR3 DNA reads TGTGCCAGCAGTCGAAACGATGTCGGGGGCTACACCTTC. Translation: CASSRNDVGGYTF. J is TRBJ1-2 and V is TRBV6-6; no clear D. CDR1 MNHNY and CDR2 SVGAGI come from the germline V gene (reference sequence). This CDR3 is 13 amino acids long. V shed 5 bases and J shed 8 bases, with 15 bases lying between them.